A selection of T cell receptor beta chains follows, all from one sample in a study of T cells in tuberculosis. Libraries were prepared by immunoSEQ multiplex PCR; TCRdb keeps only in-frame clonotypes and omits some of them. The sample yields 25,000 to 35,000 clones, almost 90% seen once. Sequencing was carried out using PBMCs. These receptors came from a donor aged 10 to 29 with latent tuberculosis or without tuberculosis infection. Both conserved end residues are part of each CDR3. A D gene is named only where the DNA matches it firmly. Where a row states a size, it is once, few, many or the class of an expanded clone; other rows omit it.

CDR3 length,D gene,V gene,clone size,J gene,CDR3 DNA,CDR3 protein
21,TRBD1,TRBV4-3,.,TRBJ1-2,TGCGCCAGCAGCCAAGTTATTGTGAAGGCTGGACAGGCCCCTGCTAACTATGGCTACACCTTC,CASSQVIVKAGQAPANYGYTF
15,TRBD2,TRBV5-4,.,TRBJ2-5,TGTGCCAGCAGCTTGGAAGCGGGGGTGGGGGAGACCCAGTACTTC,CASSLEAGVGETQYF
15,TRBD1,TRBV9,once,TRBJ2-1,TGTGCCAGCAGCGTAGAGGGACAGCTCTACAATGAGCAGTTCTTC,CASSVEGQLYNEQFF
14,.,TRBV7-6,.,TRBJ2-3,TGTGCCAGCAGCTTTAGCCCTGGCACAGATACGCAGTATTTT,CASSFSPGTDTQYF
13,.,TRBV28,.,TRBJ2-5,TGTGCCAGCAGTTTATCCGGTGCGGAGACCCAGTACTTC,CASSLSGAETQYF
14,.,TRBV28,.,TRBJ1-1,TGTGCCAGCAGGGGAAACGCCGGGGGCACTGAAGCTTTCTTT,CASRGNAGGTEAFF
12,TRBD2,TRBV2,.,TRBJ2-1,TGTGCCAGCAGTCAAATAGCGGGGGGGCAGTTCTTC,CASSQIAGGQFF
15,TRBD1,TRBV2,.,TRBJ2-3,TGTGCCAGCGGATACAAACAGGGGCCAGGAGATACGCAGTATTTT,CASGYKQGPGDTQYF
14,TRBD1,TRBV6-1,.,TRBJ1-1,TGTGCCAGCACCGGAGTCAGGGGGAGCACTGAAGCTTTCTTT,CASTGVRGSTEAFF
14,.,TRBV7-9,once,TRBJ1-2,TGTGCCAGCAGCTTCCAGGGTACATACTATGGCTACACCTTC,CASSFQGTYYGYTF
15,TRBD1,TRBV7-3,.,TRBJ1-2,TGTGCCAGCAGTTTAGCAGGGGGCGCGAACTATGGCTACACCTTC,CASSLAGGANYGYTF
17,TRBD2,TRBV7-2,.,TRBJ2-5,TGTGCCAGCAGCTTGTCCCCGGGACTAGCGGCCCGAGAGACCCAGTACTTC,CASSLSPGLAARETQYF
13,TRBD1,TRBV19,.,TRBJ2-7,TGTGCCAGTACGAGGACAGGAAGCTACGAGCAGTACTTC,CASTRTGSYEQYF
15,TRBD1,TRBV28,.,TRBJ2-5,TGTGCCACCCAATTAGCCGGACAGGTCCTTGGGGCCCAGTACTTC,CATQLAGQVLGAQYF
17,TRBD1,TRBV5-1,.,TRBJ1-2,TGCGCCAGCAGCTTGGGTGCTGGACAGGGCCCGCTGGAGGGCTACACCTTC,CASSLGAGQGPLEGYTF
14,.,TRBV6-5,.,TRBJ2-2,TGTGCCAGCAGGATGACACCGAACACCGGGGAGCTGTTTTTT,CASRMTPNTGELFF
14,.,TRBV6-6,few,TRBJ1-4,TGTGCCAGCAGTAACACAGGGCCGGGTGAAAAACTGTTTTTT,CASSNTGPGEKLFF
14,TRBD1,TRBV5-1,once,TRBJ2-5,TGCGCCAGCAGCTTGTCCCAGGGGGAGGAGACCCAGTACTTC,CASSLSQGEETQYF
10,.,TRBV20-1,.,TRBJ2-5,TGCAGCAAGGGGCGGGAGACCCAGTACTTC,CSKGRETQYF
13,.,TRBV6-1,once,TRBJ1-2,TGTGCCAGCAGTGAACTCAGGGACTATGGCTACACCTTC,CASSELRDYGYTF
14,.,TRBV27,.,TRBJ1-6,TGTGCCAGCAGTTCCCGCAGGGAAGGTTCACCCCTCCACTTT,CASSSRREGSPLHF
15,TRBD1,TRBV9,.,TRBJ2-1,TGTGCCAGCAGCGTAGGACAGGGGGAATACAATGAGCAGTTCTTC,CASSVGQGEYNEQFF
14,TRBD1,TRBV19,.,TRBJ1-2,TGTGCCAGTAGTTATTTGGACAGGGAAGATGGCTACACCTTC,CASSYLDREDGYTF
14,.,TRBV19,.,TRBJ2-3,TGTGCCAGTAGTCCTAAGGGGGACACAGATACGCAGTATTTT,CASSPKGDTDTQYF
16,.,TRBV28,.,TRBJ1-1,TGTGCCAGCAGTTCTTACCTAGTAAGGGGGAACACTGAAGCTTTCTTT,CASSSYLVRGNTEAFF
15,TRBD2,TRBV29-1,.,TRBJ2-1,TGCAGCGTTGAAGCTCGCGGGGGGGCCTACAATGAGCAGTTCTTC,CSVEARGGAYNEQFF
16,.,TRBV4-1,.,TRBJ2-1,TGCGCCAGCACCACAAGAGAAGACAGTCCCTACAATGAGCAGTTCTTC,CASTTREDSPYNEQFF
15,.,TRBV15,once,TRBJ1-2,TGTGCCACCAGCAGAGAGGTGGGGGCTGGCTATGGCTACACCTTC,CATSREVGAGYGYTF
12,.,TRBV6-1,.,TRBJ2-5,TGTGCCAGTAGGGACTTGGAAGAGACCCAGTACTTC,CASRDLEETQYF
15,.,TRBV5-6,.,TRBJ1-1,TGTGCCAGCATTTCTGGCGGACTGCTGAACACTGAAGCTTTCTTT,CASISGGLLNTEAFF
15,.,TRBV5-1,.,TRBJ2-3,TGCGCCAGCAGCCCGTACCAGGGGAACACAGATACGCAGTATTTT,CASSPYQGNTDTQYF
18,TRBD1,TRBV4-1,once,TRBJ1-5,TGCGCCAGCAGCCTCCCGCCTCAGGGGGACCCAATCAATCAGCCCCAGCATTTT,CASSLPPQGDPINQPQHF
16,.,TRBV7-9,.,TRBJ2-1,TGTGCCAGCTCCCCCCCAGGCGCCCCAATTGTAAATGAGCAGTTCTTC,CASSPPGAPIVNEQFF
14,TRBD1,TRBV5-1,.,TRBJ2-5,TGCGCCAGCATGGGACAGGGGGGGAGAGAGACCCAGTACTTC,CASMGQGGRETQYF
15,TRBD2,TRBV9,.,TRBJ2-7,TGTGCCAGCAGCCCGGGGGGAGTCCTCTCCTACGAGCAGTACTTC,CASSPGGVLSYEQYF
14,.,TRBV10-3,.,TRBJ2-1,TGTGCCATCAGTGGGAGGGGGCTGGGCAATGAGCAGTTCTTC,CAISGRGLGNEQFF
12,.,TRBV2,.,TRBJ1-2,TGTGCCAGCAAAGGGACAACCTATGGCTACACCTTC,CASKGTTYGYTF
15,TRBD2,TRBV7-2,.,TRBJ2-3,TGTGCCAGCAGCTTAACACGGGGGGGAACAGATACGCAGTATTTT,CASSLTRGGTDTQYF
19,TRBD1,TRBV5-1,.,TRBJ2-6,TGCGCCAGCAGCCTTACCTACAGGGGGCTTACCTCTGGGGCCAACGTCCTGACTTTC,CASSLTYRGLTSGANVLTF
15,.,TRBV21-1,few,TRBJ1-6,TGTGCCAGCAGCCCTACCCGACAGGGGGCTTCACCCCTCCACTTT,CASSPTRQGASPLHF
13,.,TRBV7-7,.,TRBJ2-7,TGTGCCAGCAGCTTAGGCCAGTACTACGAGCAGTACTTC,CASSLGQYYEQYF
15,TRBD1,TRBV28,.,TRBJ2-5,TGTGCCAGCAGCCCCGCCGGGACAGGGCAAGAGACCCAGTACTTC,CASSPAGTGQETQYF
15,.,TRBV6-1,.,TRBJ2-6,TGTGCCAGCAGTGACCGGGAATCTGGGGCCAACGTCCTGACTTTC,CASSDRESGANVLTF
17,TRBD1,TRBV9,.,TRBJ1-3,TGTGCCAGCAGCCCAACGACAGGGTTGGACTCTGGAAACACCATATATTTT,CASSPTTGLDSGNTIYF
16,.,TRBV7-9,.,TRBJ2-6,TGTGCCAGCAGCCCCCCAGGAAACTCTGGGGCCAACGTCCTGACTTTC,CASSPPGNSGANVLTF
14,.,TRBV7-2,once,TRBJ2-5,TGTGCCAGCAGCCCTAGGACCGGAGAGGGGACCCAGTACTTC,CASSPRTGEGTQYF
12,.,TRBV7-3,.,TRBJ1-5,TGTGCCACTTCCAGGGTCAATCAGCCCCAGCATTTT,CATSRVNQPQHF
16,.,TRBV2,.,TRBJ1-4,TGTGCCAGCAGTGAAGGAAAGACTATGGGGAATGAAAAACTGTTTTTT,CASSEGKTMGNEKLFF
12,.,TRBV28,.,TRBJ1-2,TGTGCCAGCATCGGTTCTAGCTATGGCTACACCTTC,CASIGSSYGYTF
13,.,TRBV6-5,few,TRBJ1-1,TGTGCCAGCAGTTACTCGACAGGAACTGAAGCTTTCTTT,CASSYSTGTEAFF